This TCR beta chain was recorded in a study of regulatory T cells in long-lasting Graves disease (dated by TCRdb to the early 2020s). Looking at the study overall: Patients with newly diagnosed Graves' disease had been on antithyroid drugs for under 3 months. Peripheral blood TCR sequencing and RNA sequencing compared persistent Graves' disease patients with newly diagnosed Graves' disease patients. The study was conducted in China and was registered as a clinical trial. TCR sequencing covered some 13 persistent and 20 or so newly diagnosed Graves' disease patients, some 35 samples in total.

The sample's time point, from its label and the paper: newly diagnosed GD, antithyroid drugs for less than 3 months. RNA was extracted from PBMCs in TRIzol for both TCR sequencing and RNA sequencing. The diagnosis of Graves' disease followed American Thyroid Association guidelines. The patients came from an endocrinology department in Xi'an, China. From each patient, roughly 9 milliliters of peripheral blood was collected into an EDTA anticoagulant tube. Ficoll Paque Plus density gradient separation was used to isolate PBMCs, and no further T cell sorting was performed. RNA quality was checked with an Agilent 2100 Bioanalyzer and agarose gel, and concentration with a NanoDrop 2000. The germline V gene supplies CDR1 SGHVS and CDR2 FQNEAQ. The CDR3, from cysteine to phenylalanine, totals 17 residues. Only the CDR3 DNA is retained, 51 bases long and in frame from the first base. Germline trimming amounts to 4 bases on V and 5 bases on J, with 13 as the count of junction bases outside the gene matches.

To prepare the library, multiplex PCR was applied. Sequencing relied on an Illumina HiSeq 4000. To build TCR beta libraries, CDR3 regions were amplified by Arm-PCR using iRepertoire HTBI primers. Before sequencing, the PCR products went through gel purification. The authors' analysis ran thus. Gene usage analysis of CDR3 amino acid clonotypes used the 50 to 70 TRBV and around 13 TRBJ segments found across samples. COPE and FqMerger were used to merge the filtered high-quality paired reads into contigs. BLAST was used to align contigs to IMGT TRBV, TRBD and TRBJ reference genes, and CDR3 was defined according to IMGT. Clonotypes above 0.1% frequency were classified as highly expanded clones. Shannon entropy was used to measure repertoire diversity, and the Gini coefficient was used to measure V-J evenness. Clonotypes shared by more than one individual were considered public. TCRdb redid the processing of the public reads, applying fastp at Q25 and MiXCR, and retained in-frame beta chains. Rows are combined by CDR3 protein, so each entry shows the most common genes and DNA. These V and J calls are TCRdb output, not the study's own analysis. In this sample the table shows around 480,000 distinct CDR3 sequences, 15% to 20% of which occur a single time. Just under 25% of the sample comes from the top ten.

The sample holds many counts of this clonotype. Which antigen it targets is not known. No base-level quality is on record; no much larger clone is a single base apart. General findings and caveats noted by the study authors: As a limitation, the authors acknowledged that the small sample size may reduce accuracy. Only peripheral blood was studied, because thyroid tissue, the primary lesion, was inaccessible. Lower TCR Shannon entropy and fewer highly expanded clones were observed in persistent Graves' disease patients than in newly diagnosed patients, which suggested clonal expansion. A larger number of public clonotypes was shared among persistent patients (over 2,500) than among newly diagnosed patients (around 870). Only the TCR beta chain was sequenced and analyzed. Preferential use of TRBV28, TRBJ1-2 and TRBJ2-5 was observed in persistent disease, whereas TRBV20-1 and TRBJ2-1 were favored in newly diagnosed disease.

The same sample was also used in a study of T cells in Graves' hyperthyroidism and ophthalmopathy. That second publication adds: Stable Graves' hyperthyroidism was defined as no progression to ophthalmopathy during 18 months of follow-up. Hyperthyroidism patients were newly diagnosed, had a disease duration of under 2 months, and were aged 18 to 65 years. The study excluded patients with uncontrolled infections, other autoimmune diseases, pregnancy or lactation. Clinical symptoms, serum thyroxine and TRAb, thyroid ultrasound, and orbital computed tomography formed the basis for the diagnoses. The first round of RT-PCR for the TCR CDR3 was performed with the HTBI primer set and the Qiagen OneStep RT-PCR kit. Most expanded thyroid clonotypes (frequency above 0.001) were also detected in blood, suggesting blood repertoires may reflect thyroid immune responses. In cross-validation, a model built on a 13 V-J signature told ophthalmopathy apart from stable hyperthyroidism with just under 90% sensitivity and approximately 84% specificity, and in testing the same model reached 80%/75%. During validation, the model predicted progression to ophthalmopathy a median of approximately six months ahead of onset, with approximately 70% sensitivity and less than 85% specificity. To identify distinguishing TCR V-J signatures, a discovery cohort of around 100 patients was used, comprising 40 to 45 with Graves' ophthalmopathy and 55 to 65 with stable Graves' hyperthyroidism. An independent validation cohort of fewer than 20 hyperthyroidism patients and more than 15 patients who later progressed to ophthalmopathy tested prospective prediction of ophthalmopathy. The 75 to 100 discovery patients were randomly divided into training and test sets at a 7:3 ratio. Thyroid tissue and blood T-cell repertoires from several Graves' hyperthyroidism patients were also compared in the study. After sampling, hyperthyroidism patients received methimazole starting at 30 mg daily, and ophthalmopathy patients received high-dose intravenous methylprednisolone. A second multiplex PCR round built the libraries, followed by size selection and purification. Paired-end sequencing of the libraries was performed with 100 bp reads on an Illumina HiSeq2000. SOAPnuke was used to process the raw data, throwing out any read that contained adapters or uncalled bases, had a mean Phred below 15, or lacked an exact constant-primer or identifier match. High-quality paired reads were merged using COPE v1.2.5, and each unique nucleotide sequence was defined as a clonotype. MiTCR v1.1 was used to align the clonotypes against IMGT TRBV, TRBD and TRBJ reference segments. Only V-J combinations with frequency above 0.0001, covering 98% to 99.2% of repertoires, were analysed. The TCS score was defined as the ratio of F50 (clonal expansion) to E x V (chaos), calculated using BLOSUM62-based TCRdist between CDR3 peptides within each V-J. Welch's t-statistics and random forest reduced fewer than 600 V-J features to around 14, which were used in a naive Bayes classifier (R e1071). No statistical method was used to set the sample size in advance, and investigators knew the group allocation. The paper reports TCR Vbeta CDR3 sequencing of approximately 130 peripheral blood samples: some 41 ophthalmopathy, around 80 hyperthyroidism and approximately 17 progressor patients.

The chain is assembled from TRBV7-8 and TRBJ2-5, and TRBD2 matches 10 of the central bases. The TCR sequence derives from a woman aged 35-65 years with Graves disease. Donor details come from another sample of the same person, matched by shared clones. This sample comprised peripheral blood mononuclear cells (PBMCs), obtained at new diagnosis, from a patient treated with antithyroid drugs. The DNA sequence is TGTGCCAGCAGCTCAAGTCTAGCGGGGGACCACAGGGAGACCCAGTACTTC. This sequence encodes CASSSSLAGDHRETQYF.